These 6 T cell receptor beta chains were sequenced from one sample in a study of T cells in localized non-small cell lung cancer. Using immunoSEQ multiplex PCR, the repertoire was profiled, and TCRdb retains in-frame clones only, with some absent. This table holds some 38,000 clones, roughly 88% found once. The sequencing used peripheral blood mononuclear cells, collected before any cancer treatment. The receptors were sampled from a male donor aged 60 or over with stage II lung adenocarcinoma.

The chain carries TRBV30 and TRBJ1-2; D gene unclear. Germline CDR1 and CDR2: GTSNPN and SVGIG (reference sequence). The V end was cut by 0 bases, the J end by 8 bases, with 13 bases between. This CDR3 is built from 13 residues. The CDR3 protein is CAWSVIRVGGYTF. The CDR3 nucleotides are TGTGCCTGGAGTGTGATTCGTGTGGGGGGCTACACCTTC. Drawing the rest from reference TRBV30 and TRBJ1-2, the complete variable domain is SQTIHQWPATLVQPVGSPLSLECTVEGTSNPNLYWYRQAAGRGLQLLFYSVGIGQISSEVPQNLSASRPQDRQFILSSKKLLLSDSGFYLCAWSVIRVGGYTFGSGTRLTVV.

The chain couples TRBV6-5 to TRBJ2-3; 8 bases agree with TRBD1. Trimming at V came to 4 bases and at J to 5 bases, leaving 11 bases not matched to a gene. In germline, CDR1 is MNHEY, CDR2 SVGAGI. The CDR3 loop spans 16 amino acids. The CDR3 DNA sequence: TGTGCCAGCAGTTCCTCACGGACAGGGCTAGTAGATACGCAGTATTTT. Protein: CASSSSRTGLVDTQYF.

The rearrangement links TRBV15 to TRBJ1-4; 7 bases align to TRBD1. The CDR3 extends over 14 amino acids. CDR1 is LNHNV and CDR2 is YYDKDF in the germline V gene (reference sequence). Unmatched junction bases numbered 5, after V lost 6 bases and J lost 4 bases. The CDR3 here is CATRKGQFNEKLFF. The DNA of the CDR3 is TGTGCCACCAGGAAGGGACAGTTTAATGAAAAACTGTTTTTT.

This clone was observed a single time. The chain joins TRBV15 to TRBJ1-1, with TRBD1 identical over 7 bases. Trimming at V came to 5 bases and at J to 3 bases, leaving 6 bases not matched to a gene. CDR3 size: 14 residues. Germline assignment: CDR1 LNHNV and CDR2 YYDKDF (reference sequence). The CDR3, as DNA: TGTGCCACCAGCTCCAGGGGGACTTACACTGAAGCTTTCTTT. Translating gives CATSSRGTYTEAFF.

This clone was seen only a few times. The CDR3 loop reads CASSPRTSASYEQYF. As DNA, the CDR3 is TGTGCCAGCAGCCCCCGGACTAGCGCGTCCTACGAGCAGTACTTC. The rearrangement joins TRBV7-9 to TRBJ2-7; 9 nucleotides line up with TRBD2. Germline loops: CDR1 SEHNR, CDR2 FQNEAQ (reference sequence). The CDR3 consists of 15 residues. V lost 5 bases and J lost 1; bases outside the gene matches: 6.

The chain employs TRBV30 and TRBJ2-4, with 14 bases that match TRBD2. There are 15 residues in the CDR3. V was pared by 0 bases and J by 9 bases, with 4 bases of the junction left unmatched. Germline V gene data show CDR1 as GTSNPN and CDR2 as SVGIG (reference sequence). CDR3 residues: CAWSVGTSGRGIQYF. CDR3 sequence (DNA): TGTGCCTGGAGTGTGGGGACTAGCGGGAGAGGCATTCAGTACTTC.